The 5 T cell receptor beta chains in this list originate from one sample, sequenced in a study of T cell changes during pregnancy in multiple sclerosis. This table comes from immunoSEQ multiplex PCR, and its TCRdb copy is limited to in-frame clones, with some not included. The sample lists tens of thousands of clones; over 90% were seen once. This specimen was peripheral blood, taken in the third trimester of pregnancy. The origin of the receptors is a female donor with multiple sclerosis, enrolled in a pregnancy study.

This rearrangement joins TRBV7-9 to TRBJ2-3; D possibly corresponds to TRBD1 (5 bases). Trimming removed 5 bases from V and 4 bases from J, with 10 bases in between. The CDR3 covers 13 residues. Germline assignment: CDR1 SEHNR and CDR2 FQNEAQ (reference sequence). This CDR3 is CASSRQGPDTQYF. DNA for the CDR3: TGTGCCAGCAGCCGTCAGGGTCCAGATACGCAGTATTTT.

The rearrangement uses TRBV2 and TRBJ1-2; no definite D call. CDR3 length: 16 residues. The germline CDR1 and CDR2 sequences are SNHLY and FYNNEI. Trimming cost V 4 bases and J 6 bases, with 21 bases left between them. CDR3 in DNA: TGTGCCAGCAGTGCTTTAGGGAGCGCCCGGGGTCATGGCTACACCTTC. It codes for CASSALGSARGHGYTF.

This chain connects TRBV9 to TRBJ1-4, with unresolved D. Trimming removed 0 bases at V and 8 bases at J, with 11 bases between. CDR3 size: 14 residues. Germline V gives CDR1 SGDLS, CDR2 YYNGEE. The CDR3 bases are TGTGCCAGCAGCGTAGACAGCGAGGGCGAAAAACTGTTTTTT. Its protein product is CASSVDSEGEKLFF.

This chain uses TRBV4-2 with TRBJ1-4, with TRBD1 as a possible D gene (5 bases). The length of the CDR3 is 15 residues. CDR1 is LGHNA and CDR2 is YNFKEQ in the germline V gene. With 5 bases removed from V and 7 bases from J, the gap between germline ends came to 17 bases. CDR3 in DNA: TGTGCCAGCAGCGCATCCGACAGCATTGGTGAAAAACTGTTTTTT. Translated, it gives CASSASDSIGEKLFF.

The CDR3 spells CASSVATGQQAFF. The CDR3, as DNA: TGTGCCAGCAGCGTAGCTACGGGACAGCAGGCTTTCTTT. V and J are TRBV9 and TRBJ1-1; 7 positions match TRBD1. CDR1 is SGDLS and CDR2 is YYNGEE in the germline V gene. The junction had 7 bases not matched to a gene; V was cut back by 0 bases and J by 11 bases. The CDR3 length is 13 residues.